Each of the 10 T cell receptor beta chains below was sequenced from the same sample in a study of cytomegalovirus exposure and HLA in healthy donors. The study ran its PCR with 60 Vbeta and 13 Jbeta primers. Assay used: immunoSEQ multiplex PCR; TCRdb lists only in-frame clones, some missing. The table has some 130,000 clones, roughly two thirds seen once. Input material: PBMCs. Receptor source: a man aged 30 to 45 in good health and CMV-seropositive.

The chain links TRBV2 to TRBJ1-1; 7 bases agree with TRBD1. The ends lost 8 bases at V and 4 bases at J; junction bases unmatched: 10. Germline V gives CDR1 SNHLY, CDR2 FYNNEI. The CDR3 sequence is 14 residues long. Here the CDR3 reads CASGDSGGGTEAFF. The CDR3, as DNA: TGTGCCAGCGGGGATTCAGGGGGTGGCACTGAAGCTTTCTTT.

The gene calls are TRBV30 and TRBJ1-1, with D perhaps matching TRBD1 (6 bases). The germline V gene encodes CDR1 GTSNPN and CDR2 SVGIG (reference sequence). The germline V and J ends were trimmed by 3 bases and 5 bases, with 13 bases remaining between them. The CDR3 sequence is 13 residues long. The CDR3 sequence: CAWSPQQGTEAFF. Written as DNA, the CDR3 is TGTGCCTGGAGCCCCCAGCAGGGGACTGAAGCTTTCTTT.

J is TRBJ2-1 and V is TRBV9; 11 positions match TRBD2. There are 16 residues in the CDR3. V lost 0 bases and J lost 6; bases outside the gene matches: 5. Germline assignment: CDR1 SGDLS and CDR2 YYNGEE. The CDR3 nucleotides read TGTGCCAGCAGCGTAGCTGTTAGCGGGAGGGGCAATGAGCAGTTCTTC. Its protein is CASSVAVSGRGNEQFF.

V usage is TRBV15 and J usage is TRBJ2-3; D unresolved. The CDR3 loop spans 15 amino acids. V was shortened by 0 bases and J by 2 bases, with 9 bases between the two germline ends. Germline V lookup: CDR1 LNHNV, CDR2 YYDKDF (reference sequence). DNA of the CDR3: TGTGCCACCAGCAGAGACGCGTACCTCACAGATACGCAGTATTTT. Translated: CATSRDAYLTDTQYF.

The rearrangement joins TRBV9 to TRBJ2-7; D not certain. The CDR3 is 14 amino acids. Trimming removed 0 bases from V and 0 bases from J, with 7 bases in between. Germline V gives CDR1 SGDLS, CDR2 YYNGEE. The CDR3 spells CASSVDRHSYEQYF. The CDR3 DNA is TGTGCCAGCAGCGTAGACCGACACTCCTACGAGCAGTACTTC. Full variable domain (rest looked up from reference TRBV9 and TRBJ2-7): DSGVTQTPKHLITATGQRVTLRCSPRSGDLSVYWYQQSLDQGLQFLIQYYNGEERAKGNILERFSAQQFPDLHSELNLSSLELGDSALYFCASSVDRHSYEQYFGPGTRLTVT.

The chain carries TRBV9 and TRBJ1-1; 7 nucleotides line up with TRBD1. The germline V gene has CDR1 SGDLS and CDR2 YYNGEE. The CDR3 runs to 14 residues. J was trimmed by 1 base and V by 2 bases; bases with no gene match: 2. This CDR3 reads CASSVTGENTEAFF. In DNA form, the CDR3 reads TGTGCCAGCAGCGTCACAGGGGAGAACACTGAAGCTTTCTTT.

The chain carries TRBV29-1 and TRBJ2-1; D might be TRBD1 (5 bases). The CDR3 is 17 amino acids. Trimming took 0 bases from V and 0 from J, leaving 15 bases between them. In germline, CDR1 is SQVTM, CDR2 ANQGSEA. CDR3 bases: TGCAGCGTTGAAGATAAAGGGGCATCCAGCTCCTACAATGAGCAGTTCTTC. This gives the protein CSVEDKGASSSYNEQFF.

This clone has a handful of counts. The chain employs TRBV9 and TRBJ2-7; D is undetermined. Per germline, CDR1 SGDLS and CDR2 YYNGEE. This CDR3 spans 13 amino acids. Trimming took 0 bases from V and 4 from J, leaving 8 bases between them. CDR3 coding DNA: TGTGCCAGCAGCGTAGCTCCCCCGTACGAGCAGTACTTC. It encodes CASSVAPPYEQYF.

The genes are TRBV2 and TRBJ2-7; D is possibly TRBD1 (6 bases). V was cut by 6 bases and J by 4 bases, with 16 bases left in between. This CDR3 has 14 amino acids. Germline assignment: CDR1 SNHLY and CDR2 FYNNEI. CDR3 in DNA: TGTGCCAGCAGGGGGGCGTTAGGCGGGTACGAGCAGTACTTC. Translation gives CASRGALGGYEQYF.

The J gene is TRBJ2-3, the V gene TRBV19; 9 positions match TRBD2. Germline lookup yields CDR1 LNHDA and CDR2 SQIVND (reference sequence). J gave up 0 bases and V 2 bases, and 3 bases lay outside the gene matches. The CDR3 totals 16 residues. The CDR3 coding sequence is TGTGCCAGTAGTATACAGACTAGCGGAAGCACAGATACGCAGTATTTT. It specifies CASSIQTSGSTDTQYF.